One and the same sample provided the 21 T cell receptor beta chains below, sequenced in a study of blood T cells in healthy people across ages. Together with a sample-barcoded 5' primer, a J-beta primer mix was included in a second PCR lasting about 7 to 12 cycles. TCRdb used MiXCR to reprocess the 5' RACE reads, holding one entry per CDR3 protein. The sample includes some 700,000 distinct CDR3 sequences, roughly 41% of them seen just once. Sequenced material: blood. These receptors were taken from a woman aged 60-75 years in good health.

The V call is TRBV5-1, the J call TRBJ2-2; D is uncertain. The CDR3 contains 13 residues. The V end lost 4 bases, the J end lost 4 bases, and 8 bases lay between the germline ends. Germline V gene lookup returns CDR1 SGHRS and CDR2 YFSETQ. This CDR3 reads CASSPDLTGELFF. The CDR3 region has the DNA TGCGCCAGCAGCCCTGACCTCACCGGGGAGCTGTTTTTT.

This clonotype has a handful of counts. The chain combines TRBV28 with TRBJ2-1; D tentatively fits TRBD1 or TRBD2 (5 bases each). There are 17 residues in the CDR3. V shed 1 base and J shed 4 bases, with 17 bases lying between them. The germline CDR1 and CDR2 sequences are MDHEN and SYDVKM. CDR3 residues: CASSLSFGGLTYNEQFF. CDR3 in DNA: TGTGCCAGCAGTTTATCTTTTGGGGGTCTAACATACAATGAGCAGTTCTTC.

The rearrangement links TRBV12-5 to TRBJ2-7; D is unresolved. With 6 bases removed from V and 7 bases from J, the gap between germline ends came to 13 bases. CDR1 LGHNT and CDR2 FRNRAP come from the germline V gene. This CDR3 has 12 amino acids. In DNA, the CDR3 is TGTGCTAGTGGCGTAGGTGGAGATGAGCAGTACTTC. Its protein is CASGVGGDEQYF.

This chain uses TRBV7-2 with TRBJ2-1; D may be TRBD2 (6 bases). V lost 5 bases and J lost 5, with 16 bases in between. Germline lookup yields CDR1 SGHTA and CDR2 FQGNSA. The CDR3 is 15 amino acids. The CDR3 reads CASSVEAGRHNEQFF. CDR3 nucleotides: TGTGCCAGCAGCGTGGAGGCGGGACGGCACAATGAGCAGTTCTTC.

This clonotype has only a few counts. This chain joins TRBV28 and TRBJ1-2; TRBD1 is a possible D gene (5 bases). The germline V and J ends were trimmed by 7 bases and 6 bases, with 15 bases remaining between them. Germline V gives CDR1 MDHEN, CDR2 SYDVKM. This CDR3 contains 13 residues. This CDR3 reads CASTKLQGNGYTF. CDR3 nucleotide sequence: TGTGCCAGCACAAAACTCCAGGGTAATGGCTACACCTTC.

CDR3 loop: CASSIRPGLAGETQYF. CDR3 bases: TGTGCCAGTAGTATTAGACCGGGACTAGCGGGAGAGACCCAGTACTTC. The chain links TRBV19 to TRBJ2-5; 12 nucleotides match TRBD2. J was trimmed by 4 bases and V by 3 bases; bases with no gene match: 6. Germline V gene data show CDR1 as LNHDA and CDR2 as SQIVND (reference sequence). The CDR3 totals 16 residues.

The genes are TRBV9 and TRBJ2-7, with 9 bases that match TRBD1. J lost 5 bases, V lost 4 bases, and 7 bases had no gene match. The CDR3 covers 14 residues. Germline values: CDR1 SGDLS, CDR2 YYNGEE. The CDR3 loop reads CASSTTGGLDEQYF. The CDR3 coding sequence is TGTGCCAGCAGCACGACAGGGGGGCTCGACGAGCAGTACTTC.

CDR3 DNA: TGCAGCGTTGAGGTGCCGAGCTCCTACGAGCAGTACTTC. Protein sequence: CSVEVPSSYEQYF. The chain links TRBV29-1 to TRBJ2-7; no reliable D call. The CDR3 runs 13 residues. V lost 3 bases and J lost 0, with 9 bases in between. Germline-derived CDR1 and CDR2 are SQVTM and ANQGSEA.

This chain links TRBV7-2 with TRBJ2-1; D might be TRBD2 (5 bases). The V end lost 1 base, the J end lost 5 bases, and 12 bases lay between the germline ends. The length of the CDR3 is 15 residues. Per germline, CDR1 SGHTA and CDR2 FQGNSA. CDR3 nucleotides: TGTGCCAGCAGCTTAGTAAATCTAGCTAACAATGAGCAGTTCTTC. This codes for CASSLVNLANNEQFF.

This clonotype has only a few counts. The CDR3 reads CASSPAGGLNTGELFF. CDR3 coding DNA: TGTGCCAGCAGTCCCGCAGGGGGACTAAACACCGGGGAGCTGTTTTTT. The genes are TRBV2 and TRBJ2-2; D could derive from TRBD1 or TRBD2 (7 bases each). Per germline, CDR1 SNHLY and CDR2 FYNNEI. There are 16 residues in the CDR3. V was shortened by 5 bases and J by 2 bases, with 15 bases between the two germline ends.

The CDR3 loop is CASSFTGSSYEQYF. CDR3 nucleotide sequence: TGTGCCAGCAGTTTTACCGGGAGCTCCTACGAGCAGTACTTC. The chain uses TRBV12-3 or TRBV12-4 and TRBJ2-7; a possible D gene is TRBD2 (6 bases). The CDR3 contains 14 residues. V dropped 3 bases and J dropped 0 bases, with 9 bases sitting between them.

This clonotype was seen ten or more times. This sequence joins TRBV18 and TRBJ2-3; D possibly matches TRBD1 or TRBD2 (5 bases each). The CDR3 extends over 15 amino acids. Trimming removed 6 bases from V and 3 bases from J, with 16 bases in between. CDR1 is KGHSH, CDR2 LQKENI, per germline. This CDR3 reads CASSQQDPGTDTQYF. The CDR3 DNA reads TGTGCCAGCTCCCAACAGGACCCGGGGACAGATACGCAGTATTTT. The full variable domain, completed using reference TRBV18 and TRBJ2-3, is NAGVMQNPRHLVRRRGQEARLRCSPMKGHSHVYWYRQLPEEGLKFMVYLQKENIIDESGMPKERFSAEFPKEGPSILRIQQVVRGDSAAYFCASSQQDPGTDTQYFGPGTRLTVL.

The V and J genes are TRBV20-1 and TRBJ2-4; 8 nucleotides line up with TRBD1. From germline, CDR1 is DFQATT and CDR2 SNEGSKA (reference sequence). V lost 1 base to trimming and J lost 1 base; unmatched junction nucleotides: 0. There are 14 residues in the CDR3. DNA of the CDR3: TGCAGTGCTAGAGGGACAGGGGCCAAAAACATTCAGTACTTC. Encoded protein: CSARGTGAKNIQYF.

This clonotype was recorded at least ten times. This chain links TRBV5-1 with TRBJ2-6, with D uncertain. This CDR3 has 15 residues. Germline V lookup: CDR1 SGHRS, CDR2 YFSETQ. With 0 bases removed from V and 4 bases from J, the gap between germline ends came to 8 bases. The CDR3 coding sequence is TGCGCCAGCAGCTTGGAAGGGTCCGGGGCCAACGTCCTGACTTTC. Translating it yields CASSLEGSGANVLTF.

V and J are TRBV7-7 and TRBJ2-1, with a tentative D call TRBD2 (6 bases). V was pared by 5 bases and J by 6 bases, with 17 bases between. CDR1 SSHAT and CDR2 FNYEAQ come from the germline V gene (reference sequence). The CDR3 is made up of 15 amino acids. The CDR3 is CASSRGLLGPNEQFF. CDR3 nucleotide sequence: TGTGCCAGCAGCCGGGGACTGCTGGGCCCCAATGAGCAGTTCTTC.

This clonotype has just a few counts. The rearrangement uses TRBV15 and TRBJ1-4; TRBD1 aligns across 9 bases. With 5 bases clipped from V and 0 bases from J, the junction kept 7 bases outside the gene matches. Germline V CDR1 and CDR2: LNHNV, YYDKDF (reference sequence). The CDR3 covers 17 residues. The CDR3 spells CATSSRQGGATNEKLFF. Here the CDR3 DNA reads TGTGCCACCAGCTCACGACAGGGGGGTGCAACTAATGAAAAACTGTTTTTT.

This chain links TRBV29-1 with TRBJ2-7, with 7 bases fitting TRBD1. V shed 6 bases, J shed 0 bases, and the junction held 2 bases outside the gene matches. Per the germline V gene, CDR1 is SQVTM and CDR2 is ANQGSEA. CDR3 size: 12 residues. CDR3 in amino acids: CSVRDSSYEQYF. CDR3 DNA sequence: TGCAGCGTCAGGGACAGCTCCTACGAGCAGTACTTC.

As to this clonotype: A read error may explain this, as a much larger clone is one base away. V usage is TRBV7-2 and J usage is TRBJ2-1, with 8 bases fitting TRBD2. V shed 5 bases and J 7 bases; nucleotides not matched to a gene: 13. CDR1 is SGHTA, CDR2 FQGNSA, per germline. The CDR3 sequence is 16 residues long. DNA for the CDR3: TGTGCCAGCAGCCCCCGCCCAGCGGGAGTGGGGAATGAGCAGTTCTTC. It translates to CASSPRPAGVGNEQFF.

The rearrangement uses TRBV21-1 and TRBJ1-2; the DNA was not used to check the table's D call, TRBD1. TRBV21-1 is a listed pseudogene. The CDR3 consists of 17 residues. The CDR3 nucleotides are TGTGCCAGCAGCAAAGCTTTCAGGGGCCCGAGTTGCTATGGCTACACCTTC. It is translated as CASSKAFRGPSCYGYTF.

V usage is TRBV5-6 and J usage is TRBJ2-5, with 14 nucleotides matching TRBD2. The CDR3 has 16 amino acids. The V gene's germline CDR1 is SGHDT and CDR2 YYEEEE. With V trimmed by 5 bases and J by 11 bases, 14 bases remained unmatched. CDR3: CASSYSSGTSGGKQYF. In DNA form, the CDR3 reads TGTGCCAGCAGTTACTCCTCCGGGACTAGCGGGGGAAAGCAGTACTTC.

This clonotype was detected a few times. This rearrangement joins TRBV28 to TRBJ2-5; the match to TRBD2 covers 9 bases. This CDR3 is built from 13 residues. Germline V gene data show CDR1 as MDHEN and CDR2 as SYDVKM. Unmatched junction bases numbered 1, after V lost 8 bases and J lost 0 bases. The CDR3 DNA sequence: TGTGCCAGCGGACTAGCGCACCAAGAGACCCAGTACTTC. Protein sequence: CASGLAHQETQYF.